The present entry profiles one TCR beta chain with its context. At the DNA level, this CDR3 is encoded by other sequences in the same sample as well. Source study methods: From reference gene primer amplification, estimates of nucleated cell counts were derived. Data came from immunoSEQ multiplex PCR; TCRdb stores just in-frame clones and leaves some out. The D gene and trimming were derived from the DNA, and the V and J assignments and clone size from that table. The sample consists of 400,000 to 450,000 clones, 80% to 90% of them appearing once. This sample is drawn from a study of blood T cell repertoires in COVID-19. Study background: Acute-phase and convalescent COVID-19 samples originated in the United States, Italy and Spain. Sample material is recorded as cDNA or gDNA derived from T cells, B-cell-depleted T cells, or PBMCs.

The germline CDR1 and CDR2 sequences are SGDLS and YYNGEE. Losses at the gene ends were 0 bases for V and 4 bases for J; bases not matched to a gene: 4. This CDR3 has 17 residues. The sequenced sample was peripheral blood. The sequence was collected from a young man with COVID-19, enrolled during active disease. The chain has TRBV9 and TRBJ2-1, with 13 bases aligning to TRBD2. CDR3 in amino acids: CASSVGGLAGSYNEQFF. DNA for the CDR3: TGTGCCAGCAGCGTAGGGGGACTAGCGGGATCTTACAATGAGCAGTTCTTC. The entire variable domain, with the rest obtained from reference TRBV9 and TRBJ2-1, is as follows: DSGVTQTPKHLITATGQRVTLRCSPRSGDLSVYWYQQSLDQGLQFLIQYYNGEERAKGNILERFSAQQFPDLHSELNLSSLELGDSALYFCASSVGGLAGSYNEQFFGPGTRLTVL.